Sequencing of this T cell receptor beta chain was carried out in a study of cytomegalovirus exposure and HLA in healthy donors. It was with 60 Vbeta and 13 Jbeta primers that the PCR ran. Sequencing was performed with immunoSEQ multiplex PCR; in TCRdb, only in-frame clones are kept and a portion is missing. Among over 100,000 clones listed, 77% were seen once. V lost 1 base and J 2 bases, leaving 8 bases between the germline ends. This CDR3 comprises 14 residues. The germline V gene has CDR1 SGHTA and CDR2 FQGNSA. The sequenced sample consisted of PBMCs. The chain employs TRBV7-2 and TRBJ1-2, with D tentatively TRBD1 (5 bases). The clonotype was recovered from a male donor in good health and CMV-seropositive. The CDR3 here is CASSLVRENYGYTF. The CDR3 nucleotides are TGTGCCAGCAGCTTAGTCAGGGAAAACTATGGCTACACCTTC. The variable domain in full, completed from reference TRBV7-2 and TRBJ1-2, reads GAGVSQSPSNKVTEKGKDVELRCDPISGHTALYWYRQSLGQGLEFLIYFQGNSAPDKSGLPSDRFSAERTGGSVSTLTIQRTQQEDSAVYLCASSLVRENYGYTFGSGTRLTVV.